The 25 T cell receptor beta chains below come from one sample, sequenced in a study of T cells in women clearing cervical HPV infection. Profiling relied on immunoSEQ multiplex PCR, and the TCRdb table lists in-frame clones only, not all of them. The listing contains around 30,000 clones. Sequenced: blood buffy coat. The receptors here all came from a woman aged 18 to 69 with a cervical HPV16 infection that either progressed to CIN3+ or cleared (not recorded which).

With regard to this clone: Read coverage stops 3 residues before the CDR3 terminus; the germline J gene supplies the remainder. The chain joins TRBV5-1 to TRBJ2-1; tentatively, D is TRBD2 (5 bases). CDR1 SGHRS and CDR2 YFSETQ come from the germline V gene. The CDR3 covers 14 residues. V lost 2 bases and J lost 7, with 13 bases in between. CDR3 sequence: CASSFVQSGNEQFF. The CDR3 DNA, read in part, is TGCGCCAGCAGCTTTGTTCAGTCGGGGAATGAG.

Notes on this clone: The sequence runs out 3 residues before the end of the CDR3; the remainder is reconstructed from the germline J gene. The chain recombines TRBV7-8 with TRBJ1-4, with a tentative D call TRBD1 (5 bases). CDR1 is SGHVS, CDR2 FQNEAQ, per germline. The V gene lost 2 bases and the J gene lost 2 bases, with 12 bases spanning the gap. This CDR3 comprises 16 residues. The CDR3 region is CASSLRRGPTNEKLFF. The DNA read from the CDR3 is TGTGCCAGCAGCTTAAGGAGGGGCCCGACTAATGAAAAA.

The covered CDR3 bases are TGTGCCAGCAGCCTGCCACTAGCGGGGAACACCGGGGAG. As protein: CASSLPLAGNTGE. The whole CDR3 sequence reads CASSLPLAGNTGELFF. The V gene is TRBV13, the J gene TRBJ2-2; TRBD2 matches at 9 bases. With the read ending 3 residues before the CDR3 end, the germline J gene is used to fill in that end. This CDR3 is built from 16 residues. V was clipped by 5 bases and J by 1 base; unmatched bases: 5. CDR1 and CDR2 (germline): PRHDT, FYEKMQ (reference sequence). The full variable domain, rest sourced from reference TRBV13 and TRBJ2-2, is AAGVIQSPRHLIKEKRETATLKCYPIPRHDTVYWYQQGPGQDPQFLISFYEKMQSDKGSIPDRFSAQQFSDYHSELNMSSLELGDSALYFCASSLPLAGNTGELFFGEGSRLTVL.

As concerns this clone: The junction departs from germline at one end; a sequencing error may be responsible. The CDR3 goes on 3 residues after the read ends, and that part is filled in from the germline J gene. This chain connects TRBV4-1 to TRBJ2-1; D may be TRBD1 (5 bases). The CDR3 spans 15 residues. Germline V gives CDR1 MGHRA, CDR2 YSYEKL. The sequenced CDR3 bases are TGCACCAGCAGCCAAGTCGTGGCAGGGAATAATGAG. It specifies CTSSQVVAGNNE. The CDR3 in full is CTSSQVVAGNNEQFF.

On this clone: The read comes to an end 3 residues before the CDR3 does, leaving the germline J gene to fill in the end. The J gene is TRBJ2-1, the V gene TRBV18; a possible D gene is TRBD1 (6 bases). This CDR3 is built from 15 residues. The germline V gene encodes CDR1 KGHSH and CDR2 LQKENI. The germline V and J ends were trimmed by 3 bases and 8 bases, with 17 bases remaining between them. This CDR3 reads CASSPRTVQWDEQFF. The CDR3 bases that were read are TGTGCCAGCTCACCGAGGACAGTCCAGTGGGATGAG.

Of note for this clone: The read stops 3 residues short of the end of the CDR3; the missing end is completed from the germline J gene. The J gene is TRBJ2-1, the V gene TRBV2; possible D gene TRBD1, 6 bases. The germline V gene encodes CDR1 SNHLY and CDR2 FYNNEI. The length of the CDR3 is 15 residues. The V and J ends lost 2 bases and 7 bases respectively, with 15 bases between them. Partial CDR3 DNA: TGTGCCAGCAGTGAACGAGGGGGATTATTAAATGAG. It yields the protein CASSERGGLLNE. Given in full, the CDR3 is CASSERGGLLNEQFF.

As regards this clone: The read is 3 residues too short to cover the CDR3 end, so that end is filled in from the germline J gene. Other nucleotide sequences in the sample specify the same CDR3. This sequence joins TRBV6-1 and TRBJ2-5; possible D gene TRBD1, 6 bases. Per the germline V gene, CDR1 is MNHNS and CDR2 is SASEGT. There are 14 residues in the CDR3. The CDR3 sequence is CASSEGQARGTQYF. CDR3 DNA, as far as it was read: TGTGCCAGCAGTGAAGGACAGGCCCGGGGCACC.

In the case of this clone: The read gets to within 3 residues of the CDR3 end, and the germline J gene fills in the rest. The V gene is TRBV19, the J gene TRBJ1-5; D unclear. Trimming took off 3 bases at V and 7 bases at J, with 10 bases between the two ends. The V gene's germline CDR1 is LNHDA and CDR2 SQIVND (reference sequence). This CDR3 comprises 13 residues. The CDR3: CASSMGRRQPQHF. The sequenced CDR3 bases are TGTGCCAGTAGTATGGGCCGTAGACAGCCC.

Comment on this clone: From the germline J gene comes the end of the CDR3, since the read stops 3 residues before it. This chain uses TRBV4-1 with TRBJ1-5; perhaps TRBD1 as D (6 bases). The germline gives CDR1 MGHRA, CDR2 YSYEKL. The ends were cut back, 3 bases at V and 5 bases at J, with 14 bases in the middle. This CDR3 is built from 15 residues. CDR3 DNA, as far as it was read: TGCGCCAGCAGCCAGACTCCGGACAGCTATCAGCCC. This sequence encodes CASSQTPDSYQP. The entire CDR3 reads CASSQTPDSYQPQHF.

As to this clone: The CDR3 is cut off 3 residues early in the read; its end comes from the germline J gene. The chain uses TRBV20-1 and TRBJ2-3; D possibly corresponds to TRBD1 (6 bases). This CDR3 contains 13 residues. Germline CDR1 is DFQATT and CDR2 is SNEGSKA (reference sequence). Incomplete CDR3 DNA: TGCAGTGCTAGTGTAGGGACATCTCAGCCG. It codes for CSASVGTSQP. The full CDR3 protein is CSASVGTSQPQYF.

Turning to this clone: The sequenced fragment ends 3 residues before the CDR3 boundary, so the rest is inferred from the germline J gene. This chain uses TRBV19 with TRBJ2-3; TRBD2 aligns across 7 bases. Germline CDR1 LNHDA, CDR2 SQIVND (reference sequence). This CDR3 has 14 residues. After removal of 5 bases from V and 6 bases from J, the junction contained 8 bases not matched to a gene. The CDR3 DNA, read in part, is TGTGCCAGTAGTCCAGAGCGGGATGCGGATACG. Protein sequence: CASSPERDADT. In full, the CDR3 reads CASSPERDADTQYF.

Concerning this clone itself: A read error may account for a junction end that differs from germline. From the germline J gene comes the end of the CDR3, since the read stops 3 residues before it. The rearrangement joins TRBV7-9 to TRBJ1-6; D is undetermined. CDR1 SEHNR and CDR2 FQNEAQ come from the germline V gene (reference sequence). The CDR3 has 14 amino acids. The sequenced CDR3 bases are TGTTCCAGCAGCTTAGAACAATATAATTCGCCC. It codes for CSSSLEQYNSP. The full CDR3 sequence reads CSSSLEQYNSPLHF. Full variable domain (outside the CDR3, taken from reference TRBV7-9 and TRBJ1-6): DTGVSQNPRHKITKRGQNVTFRCDPISEHNRLYWYRQTLGQGPEFLTYFQNEAQLEKSRLLSDRFSAERPKGSFSTLEIQRTEQGDSAMYLCSSSLEQYNSPLHFGNGTRLTVT.

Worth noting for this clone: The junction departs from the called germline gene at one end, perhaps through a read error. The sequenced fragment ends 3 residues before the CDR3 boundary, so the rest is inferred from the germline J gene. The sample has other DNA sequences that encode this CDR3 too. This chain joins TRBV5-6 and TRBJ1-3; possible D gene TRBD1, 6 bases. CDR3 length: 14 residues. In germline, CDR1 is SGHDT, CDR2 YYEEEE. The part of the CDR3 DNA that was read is TGTGCCAGCACCCCGGGACAATCTGGAAACACA. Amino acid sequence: CASTPGQSGNT. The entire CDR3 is CASTPGQSGNTIYF. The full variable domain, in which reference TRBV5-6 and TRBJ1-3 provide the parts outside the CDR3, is DAGVTQSPTHLIKTRGQQVTLRCSPKSGHDTVSWYQQALGQGPQFIFQYYEEEERQRGNFPDRFSGHQFPNYSSELNVNALLLGDSALYLCASTPGQSGNTIYFGEGSWLTVV.

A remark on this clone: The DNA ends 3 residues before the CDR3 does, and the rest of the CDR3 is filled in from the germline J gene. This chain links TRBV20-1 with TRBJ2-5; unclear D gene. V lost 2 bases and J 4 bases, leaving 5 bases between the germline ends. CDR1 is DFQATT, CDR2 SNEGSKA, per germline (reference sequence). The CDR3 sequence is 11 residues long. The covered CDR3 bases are TGCAGTGCTAGACTAGGAGAGACC. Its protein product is CSARLGET. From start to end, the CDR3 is CSARLGETQYF.

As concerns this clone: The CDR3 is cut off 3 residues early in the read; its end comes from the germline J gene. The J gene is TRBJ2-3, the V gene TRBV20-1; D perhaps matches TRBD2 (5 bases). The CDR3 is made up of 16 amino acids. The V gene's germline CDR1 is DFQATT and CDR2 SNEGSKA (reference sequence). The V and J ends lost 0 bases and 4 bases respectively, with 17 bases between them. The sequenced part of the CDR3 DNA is TGCAGTGCTAGAGATACGGGCGGGCTGAGCGCAGATACG. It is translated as CSARDTGGLSADT. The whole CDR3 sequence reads CSARDTGGLSADTQYF.

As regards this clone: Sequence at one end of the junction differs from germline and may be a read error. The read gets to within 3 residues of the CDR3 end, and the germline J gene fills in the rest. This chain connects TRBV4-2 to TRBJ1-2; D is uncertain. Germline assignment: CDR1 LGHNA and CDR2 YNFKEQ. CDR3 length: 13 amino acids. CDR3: CASSQSSGYGYTF. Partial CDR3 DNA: TGCGCCAGCAGCCAATCGTCGGGGTATGGC.

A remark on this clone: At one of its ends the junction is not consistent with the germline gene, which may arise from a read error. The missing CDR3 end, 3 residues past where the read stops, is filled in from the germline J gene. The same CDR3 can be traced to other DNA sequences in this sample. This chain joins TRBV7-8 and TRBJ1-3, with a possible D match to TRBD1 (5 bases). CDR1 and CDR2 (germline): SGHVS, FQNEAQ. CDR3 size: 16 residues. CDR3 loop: CASSPGTFYVGNTIYF. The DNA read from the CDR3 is TGTGCCAGCAGCCCCGGGACTTTTTACGTTGGAAACACG.

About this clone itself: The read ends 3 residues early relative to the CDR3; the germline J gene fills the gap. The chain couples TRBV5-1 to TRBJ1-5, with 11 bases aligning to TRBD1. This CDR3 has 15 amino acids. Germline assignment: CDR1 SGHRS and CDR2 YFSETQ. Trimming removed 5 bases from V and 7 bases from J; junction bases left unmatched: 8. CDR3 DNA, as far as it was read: TGCGCCAGCAGTTGGACAGGGGGCGTTGGGCAGCCC. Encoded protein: CASSWTGGVGQP. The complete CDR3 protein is CASSWTGGVGQPQHF. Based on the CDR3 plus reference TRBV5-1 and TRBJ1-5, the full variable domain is KAGVTQTPRYLIKTRGQQVTLSCSPISGHRSVSWYQQTPGQGLQFLFEYFSETQRNKGNFPGRFSGRQFSNSRSEMNVSTLELGDSALYLCASSWTGGVGQPQHFGDGTRLSIL.

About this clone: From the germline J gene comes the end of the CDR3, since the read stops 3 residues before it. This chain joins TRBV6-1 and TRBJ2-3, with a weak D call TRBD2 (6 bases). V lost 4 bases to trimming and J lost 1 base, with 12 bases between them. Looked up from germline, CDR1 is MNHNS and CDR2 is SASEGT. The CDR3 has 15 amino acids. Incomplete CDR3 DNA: TGTGCCAGCAGTGCTATGTGGGGGGGCACAGATACG. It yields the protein CASSAMWGGTDT. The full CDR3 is CASSAMWGGTDTQYF.

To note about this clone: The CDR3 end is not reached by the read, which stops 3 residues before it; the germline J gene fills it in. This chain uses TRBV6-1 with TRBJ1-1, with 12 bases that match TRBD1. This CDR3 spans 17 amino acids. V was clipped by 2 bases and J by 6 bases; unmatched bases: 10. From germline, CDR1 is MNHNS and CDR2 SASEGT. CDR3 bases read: TGTGCCAGCAGTGAAAATTTGGGACAGGGGGCGGGGGCTGAA. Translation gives CASSENLGQGAGAE. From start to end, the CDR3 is CASSENLGQGAGAEAFF.

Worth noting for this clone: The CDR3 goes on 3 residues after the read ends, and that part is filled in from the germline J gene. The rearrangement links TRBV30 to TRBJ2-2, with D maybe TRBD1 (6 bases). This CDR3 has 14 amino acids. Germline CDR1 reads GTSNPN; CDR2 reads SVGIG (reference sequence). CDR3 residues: CAWSVGANNSPLFF. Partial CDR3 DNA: TGTGCCTGGAGCGTGGGGGCTAATAATTCACCG. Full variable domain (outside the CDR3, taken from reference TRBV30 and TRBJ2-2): SQTIHQWPATLVQPVGSPLSLECTVEGTSNPNLYWYRQAAGRGLQLLFYSVGIGQISSEVPQNLSASRPQDRQFILSSKKLLLSDSGFYLCAWSVGANNSPLFFGEGSRLTVL.

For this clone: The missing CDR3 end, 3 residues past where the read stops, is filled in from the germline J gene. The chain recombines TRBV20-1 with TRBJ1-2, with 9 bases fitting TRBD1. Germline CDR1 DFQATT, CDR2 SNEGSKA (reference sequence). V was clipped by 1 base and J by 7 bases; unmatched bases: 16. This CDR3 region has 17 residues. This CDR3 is CSARGPGQGPPGGGYTF. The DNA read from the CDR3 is TGCAGTGCTAGAGGACCGGGACAGGGCCCCCCTGGTGGTGGC.

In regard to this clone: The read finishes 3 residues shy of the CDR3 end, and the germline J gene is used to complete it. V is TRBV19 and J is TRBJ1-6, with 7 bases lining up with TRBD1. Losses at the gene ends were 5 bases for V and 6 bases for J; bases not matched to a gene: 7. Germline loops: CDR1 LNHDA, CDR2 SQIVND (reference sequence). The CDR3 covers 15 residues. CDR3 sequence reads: CASSAQGLVNSPLHF. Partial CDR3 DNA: TGTGCCAGTAGTGCACAGGGGTTGGTTAATTCACCC.

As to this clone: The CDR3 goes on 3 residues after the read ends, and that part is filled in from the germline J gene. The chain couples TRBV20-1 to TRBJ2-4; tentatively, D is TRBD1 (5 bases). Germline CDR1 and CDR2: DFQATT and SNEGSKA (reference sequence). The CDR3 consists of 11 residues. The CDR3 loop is CSARGARGQYF. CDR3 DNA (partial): TGCAGTGCTAGAGGAGCTAGGGGT.

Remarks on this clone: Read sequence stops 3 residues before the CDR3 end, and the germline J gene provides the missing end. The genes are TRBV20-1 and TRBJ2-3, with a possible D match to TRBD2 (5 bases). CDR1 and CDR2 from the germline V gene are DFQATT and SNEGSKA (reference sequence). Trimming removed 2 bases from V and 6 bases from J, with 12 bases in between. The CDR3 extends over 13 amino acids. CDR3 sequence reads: CSARPLVGDTQYF. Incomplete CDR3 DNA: TGCAGTGCTAGACCACTAGTCGGGGATACG.